These 21 T cell receptor beta chains were all obtained from the same sample, sequenced in a study of cytomegalovirus exposure and HLA in healthy donors. Use of 60 Vbeta and 13 Jbeta primers characterized the PCR. Clones were sequenced by immunoSEQ multiplex PCR, and TCRdb holds only the in-frame ones, with some missing. Of about 50,000 clones in the sample, more than 65% were seen once. Sequencing was performed on PBMCs. These receptors all come from a woman aged 45-59 years in good health and CMV-seronegative.

The rearrangement links TRBV4-2 to TRBJ2-1, with D perhaps TRBD1 (5 bases). Germline CDR1 and CDR2: LGHNA and YNFKEQ. This CDR3 spans 13 amino acids. Deletions cut 3 bases from V and 9 bases from J, with 12 bases between. The CDR3 here is CASSQPQGGEQFF. The CDR3 nucleotides read TGTGCCAGCAGCCAGCCGCAGGGCGGTGAGCAGTTCTTC.

The chain has TRBV27 and TRBJ2-5, with D possibly being TRBD2 (6 bases). V lost 5 bases and J lost 3, with 10 bases in between. The CDR3 totals 13 residues. Germline CDR1 MNHEY, CDR2 SMNVEV (reference sequence). The CDR3 nucleotides are TGTGCCAGCAGTGGCGGGGCTAAAGAGACCCAGTACTTC. Its protein is CASSGGAKETQYF.

The CDR3 nucleotides read TGTGCCATCGCTGGACAGTACAATCAGCCCCAGCATTTT. Protein: CAIAGQYNQPQHF. J is TRBJ1-5 and V is TRBV10-3, with a possible D match to TRBD1 (6 bases). The CDR3 has 13 amino acids. V shed 8 bases and J shed 3 bases, with 11 bases lying between them. Looked up from germline, CDR1 is ENHRY and CDR2 is SYGVKD.

This chain connects TRBV30 to TRBJ1-1, with 7 nucleotides matching TRBD1. Germline V gives CDR1 GTSNPN, CDR2 SVGIG (reference sequence). The CDR3 extends over 13 amino acids. DNA of the CDR3: TGTGTCCTGACAGGGTCTATGAACACTGAAGCTTTCTTT. It is translated as CVLTGSMNTEAFF.

The J gene is TRBJ2-7, the V gene TRBV2, with TRBD2 matching over 7 bases. CDR3 length equals 13 residues. CDR1 and CDR2 (germline): SNHLY, FYNNEI. The J segment lost 5 bases and the V segment lost 7 bases, leaving 8 bases of the junction unmatched. The CDR3 DNA is TGTGCCAGCATAGGGCGGGAGACGAACGAGCAGTACTTC. Its protein product is CASIGRETNEQYF.

The rearrangement uses TRBV28 and TRBJ2-3; the match to TRBD1 covers 9 bases. J lost 0 bases, V lost 1 base, and 2 bases had no gene match. CDR3 length: 16 amino acids. Germline CDR1 MDHEN, CDR2 SYDVKM. The CDR3 spells CASSLSQGASTDTQYF. CDR3 sequence (DNA): TGTGCCAGCAGTTTATCACAGGGGGCTAGCACAGATACGCAGTATTTT.

Of note for this clone: One end of the junction is discordant with germline, which a read error may explain. The CDR3 loop is CASTRDLDRESTEALF. In DNA, the CDR3 is TGCGCCAGCACTCGAGACCTGGACAGGGAGAGCACTGAAGCTTTATTT. The chain combines TRBV10-1 with TRBJ1-1; 8 bases are shared with TRBD1. This CDR3 comprises 16 residues. The germline V gene encodes CDR1 WNHNN and CDR2 SYGVQD (reference sequence).

The sample holds a few counts of this clone. The CDR3 sequence: CASSLRVRLIAKNIQYF. CDR3 bases: TGTGCCAGCAGTCTACGGGTCAGATTGATAGCCAAAAACATTCAGTACTTC. The genes are TRBV28 and TRBJ2-4, with D unresolved. Germline V gene data show CDR1 as MDHEN and CDR2 as SYDVKM. The CDR3 is 17 residues long. V was shortened by 5 bases and J by 0 bases, with 17 bases between the two germline ends.

This clone turned up a few times. The chain employs TRBV29-1 and TRBJ2-2, with a weak D call TRBD1 (5 bases). The CDR3 length is 11 residues. CDR1 and CDR2 (germline): SQVTM, ANQGSEA. V lost 6 bases to trimming and J lost 6 bases, with 8 bases between them. The CDR3 reads CSVIQAGELFF. In DNA form, the CDR3 reads TGCAGCGTGATACAGGCCGGGGAGCTGTTTTTT.

This clone showed up just a few times. V gene TRBV25-1 combines with J gene TRBJ1-1; D not resolved. Germline V gene data show CDR1 as MGHDK and CDR2 as SYGVNS. The V end lost 10 bases, the J end lost 1 base, and 7 bases lay between the germline ends. The CDR3 totals 11 residues. The CDR3 region is CATRRNTEAFF. The CDR3, as DNA: TGTGCCACACGTAGGAACACTGAAGCTTTCTTT. Full variable domain (missing parts from reference TRBV25-1 and TRBJ1-1): EADIYQTPRYLVIGTGKKITLECSQTMGHDKMYWYQQDPGMELHLIHYSYGVNSTEKGDLSSESTVSRIRTEHFPLTLESARPSHTSQYLCATRRNTEAFFGQGTRLTVV.

This clone was seen more than once but under ten times. The rearrangement joins TRBV7-2 to TRBJ1-3; no clear D. The CDR3 length is 12 residues. Germline lookup yields CDR1 SGHTA and CDR2 FQGNSA. V shed 5 bases and J shed 4 bases, with 6 bases lying between them. CDR3 loop: CASSLQGNTIYF. The DNA of the CDR3 is TGTGCCAGCAGCCTACAGGGAAACACCATATATTTT. Looking up the rest from reference TRBV7-2 and TRBJ1-3 gives the full variable domain: GAGVSQSPSNKVTEKGKDVELRCDPISGHTALYWYRQSLGQGLEFLIYFQGNSAPDKSGLPSDRFSAERTGGSVSTLTIQRTQQEDSAVYLCASSLQGNTIYFGEGSWLTVV.

J is TRBJ2-5 and V is TRBV5-1; tentative D call: TRBD2 (6 bases). The V gene's germline CDR1 is SGHRS and CDR2 YFSETQ. V lost 4 bases to trimming and J lost 3 bases, with 16 bases between them. The CDR3 contains 15 residues. The CDR3 coding sequence is TGCGCCAGCAGCCTCGCCGGGACTGGAAAAGAGACCCAGTACTTC. Translation: CASSLAGTGKETQYF.

V gene TRBV10-3 combines with J gene TRBJ2-2, with D hard to call. The CDR3 sequence is 14 residues long. Germline loops: CDR1 ENHRY, CDR2 SYGVKD. Trimming shortened V by 4 bases and J by 3 bases, and 9 bases separated the two germline ends. The CDR3 DNA follows: TGTGCCATCAGTGCCGACTTGTACACCGGGGAGCTGTTTTTT. This translates into CAISADLYTGELFF.

The J gene is TRBJ1-1, the V gene TRBV19; TRBD1 is a possible D gene (6 bases). V gave up 4 bases and J gave up 3 bases, with 9 bases separating them. Looked up from germline, CDR1 is LNHDA and CDR2 is SQIVND (reference sequence). The CDR3 is 13 residues long. Written as DNA, the CDR3 is TGTGCCAGTAGTAAACAGGGAGACACTGAAGCTTTCTTT. Amino acids: CASSKQGDTEAFF.

The chain couples TRBV7-9 to TRBJ2-1; 10 bases match TRBD2. This CDR3 has 15 residues. CDR1 SEHNR and CDR2 FQNEAQ come from the germline V gene (reference sequence). Losses at the gene ends were 4 bases for V and 2 bases for J; bases not matched to a gene: 2. CDR3 amino acids: CASSSGLAAYNEQFF. CDR3 nucleotide sequence: TGTGCCAGCAGCTCAGGACTAGCGGCCTACAATGAGCAGTTCTTC.

In its sample, this clone was seen a few times. V is TRBV13 and J is TRBJ2-1; D unclear. In germline, CDR1 is PRHDT, CDR2 FYEKMQ (reference sequence). With 3 bases removed from V and 7 bases from J, the gap between germline ends came to 4 bases. The CDR3 is 11 residues long. The CDR3 sequence: CASSFLNEQFF. CDR3 nucleotide sequence: TGTGCCAGCAGCTTTCTGAATGAGCAGTTCTTC.

This chain uses TRBV15 with TRBJ2-3; 9 bases map to TRBD1. CDR1 is LNHNV and CDR2 is YYDKDF in the germline V gene (reference sequence). The length of the CDR3 is 15 residues. With V trimmed by 8 bases and J by 4 bases, 10 bases remained unmatched. CDR3 residues: CATSGTGLEADTQYF. CDR3 bases: TGTGCCACCTCCGGGACAGGGCTAGAGGCAGATACGCAGTATTTT.

The chain has TRBV6-6 and TRBJ2-1; TRBD2 matches at 9 bases. The CDR3 contains 13 residues. CDR1 is MNHNY, CDR2 SVGAGI, per germline (reference sequence). Unmatched junction bases numbered 4, after V lost 8 bases and J lost 5 bases. CDR3 sequence: CASGVAGDNEQFF. The DNA of the CDR3 is TGTGCCAGCGGAGTAGCGGGGGACAATGAGCAGTTCTTC.

This rearrangement joins TRBV6-5 to TRBJ1-2; D is possibly TRBD1 (5 bases). Germline CDR1 and CDR2: MNHEY and SVGAGI. The CDR3 is 14 amino acids. Trimming removed 2 bases from V and 4 bases from J, with 11 bases in between. The CDR3 spells CASSYAGRSYGYTF. The CDR3 coding sequence is TGTGCCAGCAGTTACGCGGGGCGGAGCTATGGCTACACCTTC.

This chain uses TRBV18 with TRBJ2-7, with D perhaps matching TRBD2 (7 bases). Deletions cut 6 bases from V and 0 bases from J, with 12 bases between. The CDR3 sequence is 14 residues long. The germline gives CDR1 KGHSH, CDR2 LQKENI. CDR3 protein: CASSRGGDSYEQYF. The CDR3 nucleotides read TGTGCCAGCTCTCGAGGGGGGGACTCCTACGAGCAGTACTTC.

The gene calls are TRBV30 and TRBJ2-5; D is possibly TRBD1 (6 bases). This CDR3 is built from 13 residues. Trimming shortened V by 2 bases and J by 5 bases, and 12 bases separated the two germline ends. The germline gives CDR1 GTSNPN, CDR2 SVGIG (reference sequence). CDR3 in amino acids: CAWSTTGTETQYF. The CDR3 bases are TGTGCCTGGAGTACCACAGGGACCGAGACCCAGTACTTC.